The clone carrying this T cell receptor beta chain was recorded only once. The data were taken from a study of blood T cell repertoires in COVID-19. The wider study: Researchers got acute and convalescent COVID-19 samples from the United States, Italy and Spain. Sample material is recorded as cDNA or gDNA derived from T cells, B-cell-depleted T cells, or PBMCs.

Per the study methods: Reference gene primer amplification gave nucleated cell count estimates. TCRdb's table, derived via immunoSEQ multiplex PCR, lists solely in-frame clones and lacks some. Clone size and the V and J calls come from that table; the DNA yielded D and trimming. The top ten clones hold about 20% of a sample with some 100,000 clones, roughly 80% of them seen once. This CDR3 is 11 amino acids long. V was clipped by 8 bases and J by 7 bases, with 11 bases between them. Looked up from germline, CDR1 is SNHLY and CDR2 is FYNNEI. This TCR derives from an older woman with acute or convalescent COVID-19. The sample consisted of peripheral blood. The rearrangement joins TRBV2 to TRBJ1-2; D is perhaps TRBD1 (6 bases). CDR3 protein: CASWGQAGYTF. DNA of the CDR3: TGTGCCAGCTGGGGGCAGGCTGGCTACACCTTC.